This T cell receptor beta chain was retrieved from a study of shared clonotypes between healthy human individuals (dated by TCRdb to 2018 to 2020). Background on the whole study: The cohort comprised a couple of women and a few men aged 18 to 49 years. For each donor, three plates each were used for CD4 naive and CD4 memory, two plates were used for CD8 naive, and one plate was used for CD8 memory. To estimate repertoire size and how much clonotype sharing occurs between individuals, the study deeply sequenced the blood TCR repertoires of about five healthy adults. Libraries were prepared and TCR repertoires were sequenced by different laboratories using diverse techniques, in order to increase sequencing depth and limit assay-specific biases. Per donor, leukapheresis produced somewhere between about 0.8 and 9 billion PBMCs.

Broad study findings and their caveats: Sampling was restricted to blood, and TCR repertoires in tissue are likely to differ from TCR repertoires in blood. Across a few donors, approximately 5% of naive CD4, roughly 3.3% of naive CD8, approximately 2.5% of memory CD4, and under 0.45% of memory CD8 clonotypes were shared. Based on pairwise subsampling, the degree of clonotype sharing among donors was expected to be affected by sequencing depth. Even with the large sequencing depth, rarefaction of the sorted-subset datasets indicated that sequencing was incomplete. Compared with non-shared clonotypes, clonotypes shared by all four sorted-subset donors had higher generation probabilities. Because the study included only a small number of donors, the genetic and exposure-history diversity represented was limited. Larger estimated clonotype richness was generally found for naive subsets than for memory subsets.

The CDR3 spans 13 residues, from the cysteine through the phenylalanine. Only the CDR3 DNA is retained, 39 bases long and in frame from the first base. The trim is 0 bases for V and 5 bases for J, with a gap of 9 bases between the germline ends. The germline V gene sets CDR1 to SGHRS and CDR2 to YFSETQ. As to this clone: Which antigen it targets is not known. There are no base qualities to consult, and no much larger clone falls within one base. Other DNA sequences in this sample translate to the same CDR3.

Donors were healthy HIV-negative adults with no recently reported acute infections or vaccinations. Only Caucasian adults living in Nashville, Tennessee, USA were represented among the donors. Magnetic negative selection was used to enrich CD4+ T cells, after which naive cells were positively selected on CD45RA and the negative fraction became the memory subset. Blood was obtained by leukapheresis, after which PBMCs were separated by Ficoll-Histopaque density gradient centrifugation and cryopreserved in liquid nitrogen vapor phase. Analytical flow cytometry was used to check the purity and quantity of every magnetically sorted T cell population. Genomic DNA was isolated from each sorted fraction and quantified by UV absorbance on a Nanodrop 2000c. TCR CDR3 regions were amplified from genomic DNA by multiplex PCR using the deep immunoSEQ assay. Extracted genomic DNA from each cell subset was spread evenly across all wells of several immunoSEQ 96-well plates, with each plate serving as a replicate. For sorted subsets, each replicate PCR was loaded with 150 to 250 ng genomic DNA, equivalent to 25,000 to 30,000 T cell genomes. The purified libraries were quantified using a Qubit 3.0 fluorometer, sized with a Bioanalyzer 2100, and then quantified again using the KAPA Library Quantification kit. A separate single-read 150-cycle Illumina NextSeq 550 flow cell was used to sequence each immunoSEQ 96-well plate. The authors' analysis ran thus. The immunoSEQ output contained only junctional sequences without quality scores, so filtering could not match that applied to full-length reads. Sequences were annotated with PyIR, a Python wrapper for IgBLAST v1.9, using IMGT germline references to assign V/J genes and CDR3. Reads with weak V/J assignments (E-value above 1e-6), missing CDR3, stop codons, out-of-frame junctions, or ambiguous translated residues were removed. A V3J clonotype was defined by an identical inferred V gene, J gene, and CDR3 amino acid sequence. Percentage overlap between repertoires was calculated by dividing the number of shared unique clonotypes by the size of the smaller repertoire. RTK rarefaction, the Chao1 estimator, and Recon v2.1 estimates of unobserved clonotypes were used to assess repertoire richness. Generation probabilities were computed with OLGA for all TCRbeta clonotypes obtained by the gDNA method from four donors. The clones in this table, taken by TCRdb from immuneACCESS, are in-frame only. Not every clone is retained; where verified, under half of the shortfall comes from an unresolved V gene, and the cause of the rest is unknown. For V, J and clone size, that table is used; D and trimming come from the DNA. The sample table contains some 2.3 million clones; only one count was recorded for approximately 93% of them. Of the sample, under 0.45% falls within the top ten clones.

Sequences were obtained from naive CD4+ T cells from PBMCs. Taken with the paper, the label for cell subset or site translates to: CD45RA+ positively selected. The receptor comes from a man aged 18 to 30 in good health. Some clones in this sample may be carry-over from other donors' samples. This sequence uses TRBV5-1 and TRBJ2-7; a tentative D call is TRBD1 (6 bases match). The DNA sequence is given as TGCGCCAGCAGCTTGGGGTACAGGGACGAGCAGTACTTC. The translation is CASSLGYRDEQYF.